These T cell receptor beta chains were read from a single sample in a study of blood T cell repertoires in COVID-19. TCRdb's table, derived via immunoSEQ multiplex PCR, lists solely in-frame clones and lacks some. This table has more than 300,000 clones, more than 85% appearing once. Specimen: PBMCs or T cells enriched from blood (not recorded which). These receptors all come from a woman aged 25 to 45 who had been exposed to COVID-19. CDR3s include the opening cysteine and the closing phenylalanine or tryptophan.

>15|TRBV13|TRBJ2-7
CASSLGVQGSYEQYF
>16|TRBV15|TRBJ2-2
CATSRVLAGHTGELFF
>11|TRBV20-1|TRBJ2-5
CSARHKETQYF
>13|TRBV11-3|TRBJ2-7
CASSSYEAGEQYF
>14|TRBV25-1|TRBJ2-1
CASSGLAEYNEQFF
>18|TRBV11-3|TRBJ2-2
CASSSHLFQGANTGELFF
>13|TRBV11-2|TRBJ2-4
CASALGVQNIQYF
>15|TRBV10-3|TRBJ1-4
CAISARTGPNEKLFF
>13|TRBV5-1|TRBJ2-7
CASSYNREHEQYF
>13|TRBV6-5|TRBJ2-1
CATREGPGYEQFF